This TCR beta chain was documented in a study of T cell repertoires in cytomegalovirus infection. TCRdb re-called the reads through MiXCR, storing one row per CDR3 protein. Found here are some 680,000 distinct CDR3 sequences, 35% of them singletons; the top ten hold 2.5% to 3%. V gave up 5 bases and J gave up 3 bases; unmatched junction bases: 9. Germline CDR1 reads SGHVS; CDR2 reads FNYEAQ. This CDR3 spans 15 amino acids. The receptor comes from a human donor in good health (CMV status not recorded). Some clones in this sample may be carry-over from other donors' samples. Sequenced: PBMCs. The chain is built from TRBV7-6 and TRBJ1-1; 7 bases match TRBD1. CDR3 nucleotides: TGTGCCAGCAGCCCCCCCCGACAGGGAGACACTGAAGCTTTCTTT. It yields the protein CASSPPRQGDTEAFF.